This T cell receptor (beta chain) came from a study of blood T cell repertoires in COVID-19 (TCRdb year 2020). About the investigation overall: Collaborator samples came from the United States, Italy and Spain and covered acute and convalescent phases of COVID-19. The repertoires were released in a freely available public database intended as a resource for research on the immune response to SARS-CoV-2. The material from the prospective study consisted of cDNA or gDNA derived from T cells, B-cell-depleted T cells, or PBMCs. Samples were obtained from the ongoing ImmuneRACE study (first 160 participants) and from 1,254 subjects provided by 6 global collaborators. Deeply sampled blood TCRbeta repertoires from subjects exposed to, actively infected with, or recovered from COVID-19 were included in the dataset. Where available, HLA class I and class II types were taken from metadata supplied by the sample provider and were not determined by assay-based typing. A de-identified subject ID, COVID-19 status, age in years and sex were almost always included in the sample metadata.

TCRbeta CDR3 regions were amplified from genomic DNA using the immunoSEQ Assay, a bias-controlled multiplex PCR. The authors' pipeline ran thus. The number of nucleated cells in each sample was estimated from the amplification of reference gene primers within the assay. To quantify the absolute abundance of each unique TCRbeta CDR3 rearrangement, sequence reads were collapsed and filtered. For each sample, productive Simpson clonality was calculated as the square root of Simpson's diversity index over productive rearrangements. Imported from immuneACCESS, the table was reduced by TCRdb to in-frame sequences with V and J called. These copies leave out some clones; in studies compared against another copy, an unresolved V gene accounts for under half, and the cause of the remainder is not known. The DNA gave D and trimming, while V, J and clone size come from that table. This sample gives about 210,000 clones in total; about 78% of them show up just once. The ten largest clonotypes hold under 8.5% of the sample.

About this clone itself: The clone's antigen remains unknown. No clone much larger than this one lies a single base away; base qualities are absent.

Collaborating institutions collected whole blood in K2EDTA tubes following their own protocols. Collaborator samples were shipped for TCRbeta analysis as frozen whole blood, isolated PBMCs, or DNA extracted from either sample type. Via the germline V gene (reference sequence), CDR1 is MNHNY and CDR2 SVGAGI. CDR3 length: 12 amino acids, cysteine to phenylalanine. The DNA shown is the 36-base CDR3, in frame from base 1. V loses 8 bases, J loses 4 bases, and the germline ends lie 8 bases apart. The study at large found these results: How much clinical and demographic metadata was included differed by source and by participant, and the metadata was provided uncurated.

The chain couples TRBV6-6 to TRBJ2-2; the D gene is unclear. Sequencing was done on a sample of peripheral blood. The TCR sequence derives from a woman in her seventies with acute or convalescent COVID-19. The CDR3: CASYSGTGELFF. Here is the DNA: TGTGCCAGCTATAGTGGCACCGGGGAGCTGTTTTTT.